These T cell receptor beta chains were read from a single sample in a study of T cell changes during pregnancy in multiple sclerosis. The data were produced by immunoSEQ multiplex PCR, yet TCRdb's version contains in-frame clones alone and is incomplete. The table includes approximately 41,000 clones, just over 90% detected once. The sequenced material came from PBMCs (not recorded whether the cells were cultured). The receptors come from a female donor with multiple sclerosis, enrolled in a pregnancy study. CDR3s include the opening cysteine and the closing phenylalanine or tryptophan. D genes are given only for firm matches. Only some rows state a clone size, as once, few, many or a class for expanded clones.

few	.	TRBV13	TRBJ1-2	CASSLGRQKLYGYTF	TGTGCCAGCAGCTTAGGCCGACAGAAGCTCTATGGCTACACCTTC
.	.	TRBV25-1	TRBJ2-1	CASRTRLDLYNEQFF	TGTGCCAGCAGAACAAGACTAGACCTCTACAATGAGCAGTTCTTC
.	.	TRBV5-1	TRBJ1-3	CASSLTGEPGNTIYF	TGCGCCAGCAGCTTGACGGGGGAGCCTGGAAACACCATATATTTT
once	.	TRBV6-6	TRBJ1-5	CASSYRGGGDNQPQHF	TGTGCCAGCAGTTACAGGGGCGGTGGGGACAATCAGCCCCAGCATTTT
.	TRBD1	TRBV7-7	TRBJ2-4	CASGQGGGSAEDKNIQYF	TGTGCTAGCGGACAGGGAGGCGGTTCGGCCGAGGACAAAAACATTCAGTACTTC
.	.	TRBV19	TRBJ1-1	CASSALQTEAFF	TGTGCCAGTAGTGCCCTTCAGACTGAAGCTTTCTTT
.	.	TRBV6-5	TRBJ1-1	CASSYSRRNTEAFF	TGTGCCAGCAGTTACTCGAGGCGGAACACTGAAGCTTTCTTT
.	.	TRBV28	TRBJ1-2	CASSLYGGGYTF	TGTGCCAGCAGTTTATATGGGGGAGGCTACACCTTC
.	.	TRBV5-5	TRBJ2-5	CASSRRPMAGEGEETQYF	TGTGCCAGCAGCCGAAGGCCTATGGCGGGAGAGGGGGAAGAGACCCAGTACTTC
.	.	TRBV6-5	TRBJ2-6	CASSYGSSGANVLTF	TGTGCCAGCAGTTACGGTAGCTCTGGGGCCAACGTCCTGACTTTC
.	.	TRBV30	TRBJ1-1	CAWSPTLEAFF	TGTGCCTGGAGTCCTACCCTTGAAGCTTTCTTT
.	.	TRBV7-5	TRBJ2-7	CVRSLDPLGQGPHEQYF	TGTGTCAGAAGCTTAGACCCCCTCGGACAGGGCCCTCACGAGCAGTACTTC
.	TRBD1	TRBV5-1	TRBJ2-2	CASSLEARTGYTGELFF	TGCGCCAGCAGCTTGGAAGCTAGGACAGGTTACACCGGGGAGCTGTTTTTT
.	TRBD1	TRBV19	TRBJ1-1	CASSRDRGNTEAFF	TGTGCCAGTAGTAGGGACAGGGGGAACACTGAAGCTTTCTTT
.	.	TRBV7-6	TRBJ2-3	CASSLGLASDTQYF	TGTGCCAGCAGCTTAGGTCTAGCCTCAGATACGCAGTATTTT
.	.	TRBV7-9	TRBJ1-1	CASSPKERLNTEAFF	TGTGCCAGCAGCCCAAAGGAAAGGCTGAACACTGAAGCTTTCTTT